This is a list of T cell receptor beta chains from one sample in a study of T cell clusters in autoimmune cytopenias. One entry per CDR3 protein, without DNA, is what TCRdb gives after re-calling the multiplex PCR reads. The sample has about 8,100 distinct CDR3 sequences. Material: peripheral blood. The receptors shown here come from a human donor with an autoimmune cytopenia or autoimmune hepatitis (not recorded which). The CDR3 runs from the conserved cysteine through the conserved F or W. Each record gives: J gene, V gene, clone size, CDR3 protein. For some rows the clone size is stated as once, few or many, or as a class when expanded; others skip it.

>TRBJ1-2|TRBV6-2/TRBV6-3|.
CASSPKRTLQGYTF
>TRBJ1-2|TRBV20-1|.
CSADTTWDGYTF
>TRBJ2-7|TRBV18|.
CASTPPGQSYEQYF
>TRBJ2-5|TRBV5-1|.
CASSEVNQETQYF
>TRBJ1-1|TRBV30|.
CAWTRGQGGVNTEAFF
>TRBJ2-1|TRBV27|medium-sized
CASSSLGPTAPYNEQFF
>TRBJ1-5|TRBV28|.
CASSRRDSPNQPQHF
>TRBJ1-1|TRBV12-3/TRBV12-4|.
CASRAPGQGRTEAFF
>TRBJ1-1|TRBV7-2|.
CASSLMTSIGGTEAFF
>TRBJ1-2|TRBV5-5|.
CASSLGGAFFNYGYTF
>TRBJ1-1|TRBV7-9|.
CASSLMGQNTEAFF
>TRBJ1-2|TRBV20-1|.
CSARGTGSSGRHGYTF
>TRBJ1-2|TRBV29-1|medium-sized
CSVVGRAEILGGYTF
>TRBJ2-3|TRBV12-3/TRBV12-4|.
CASSQAGGGGTDTQYF
>TRBJ2-2|TRBV6-1|.
CAFRWTGSSGELFF
>TRBJ2-2|TRBV30|.
CAWKGVWGDKTGELFF
>TRBJ1-1|TRBV19|.
CASSTERNTEAFF
>TRBJ1-1|TRBV19|.
CASRTFMKGQGKREAFF
>TRBJ2-5|TRBV6-6|.
CASSYPLREGQETQYF
>TRBJ1-4|TRBV7-2|.
CASSRSQATNEKLFF
>TRBJ2-2|TRBV18|.
CASSLRGDTGELFF
>TRBJ1-2|TRBV30|.
CAWIAGQGFDYGYTF
>TRBJ2-5|TRBV6-5|.
CASRSGRETQYF
>TRBJ2-2|TRBV20-1|.
CSARKAGGNTGELFF
>TRBJ1-6|TRBV30|.
CAWRPTGNSPLHF
>TRBJ2-5|TRBV5-1|.
CASSFLAGEPQETQYF
>TRBJ2-2|TRBV5-1|.
CASRLGLSTGELFF
>TRBJ2-1|TRBV6-5|.
CASKTSGTRDAQFF
>TRBJ1-1|TRBV6-2/TRBV6-3|.
CASSRQGGTEAFF
>TRBJ1-1|TRBV5-1|.
CASSSFSTGRNTEAFF
>TRBJ2-5|TRBV18|medium-sized
CASSPPTRGQETQYF
>TRBJ2-7|TRBV7-2|.
CASSLWLPGAYEQYF
>TRBJ2-2|TRBV11-2|.
CASTYGGIAGELFF
>TRBJ1-5|TRBV18|.
CASSPRERVSNQPQHF
>TRBJ1-5|TRBV6-5|.
CASSAQKGANQPQHF
>TRBJ1-1|TRBV6-2/TRBV6-3|.
CATLRTSEAFF
>TRBJ2-7|TRBV7-2|.
CASRTTGTYEQYF
>TRBJ2-5|TRBV30|medium-sized
CAWSRDHQETQYF
>TRBJ1-5|TRBV12-3/TRBV12-4|.
CASSLERGNQPQHF
>TRBJ1-5|TRBV18|medium-sized
CASSSDSGNQPQHF
>TRBJ2-2|TRBV18|medium-sized
CASSPDTGELFF
>TRBJ2-1|TRBV20-1|.
CSASDRGKQFF
>TRBJ1-4|TRBV6-1|.
CASSDPSRGDEKLFF
>TRBJ2-1|TRBV15|.
CATSPGGYNEQFF
>TRBJ2-7|TRBV6-5|.
CASRWNRDYYEQYF
>TRBJ2-4|TRBV6-5|.
CASSDRVAKNIQYF
>TRBJ1-1|TRBV18|.
CASSPWPRNTEAFF
>TRBJ1-6|TRBV18|.
CASSQTGDRSPLHF
>TRBJ1-1|TRBV19|.
CASSIERGANTEAFF
>TRBJ2-6|TRBV29-1|medium-sized
CSVEEGGYSGANVLTF
>TRBJ2-2|TRBV30|medium-sized
CAWKGQMNTGELFF
>TRBJ1-4|TRBV15|medium-sized
CATSRGEGRKLFF